This T cell receptor beta chain was identified in a study of blood T cells in healthy people across ages. Primers used in a second PCR of about 7 to 12 cycles were a sample-barcoded 5' primer and a J-beta primer mix. Via MiXCR, TCRdb re-called the 5' RACE reads, giving one row per CDR3 protein. The table shows more than 1,000,000 distinct CDR3 sequences, with about 23% occurring only once. From germline, CDR1 is MNHEY and CDR2 SVGAGI. There are 15 residues in the CDR3. V lost 2 bases to trimming and J lost 6 bases; unmatched junction nucleotides: 5. The same data also went into a second study, on T cells of mothers and their children. That investigation notes: Healthy Caucasian mothers, three in number, and their six children were the donors. cDNA was synthesized from all extracted RNA at roughly 1.5 ug per reaction.

The sequenced sample consisted of blood. This chain joins TRBV6-5 and TRBJ2-2, with 8 bases aligning to TRBD1. This receptor was identified in a girl aged 2 to 9 in good health. The CDR3 loop reads CASSYDRGGSGELFF. The CDR3 region has the DNA TGTGCCAGCAGTTACGACAGGGGAGGATCCGGGGAGCTGTTTTTT.